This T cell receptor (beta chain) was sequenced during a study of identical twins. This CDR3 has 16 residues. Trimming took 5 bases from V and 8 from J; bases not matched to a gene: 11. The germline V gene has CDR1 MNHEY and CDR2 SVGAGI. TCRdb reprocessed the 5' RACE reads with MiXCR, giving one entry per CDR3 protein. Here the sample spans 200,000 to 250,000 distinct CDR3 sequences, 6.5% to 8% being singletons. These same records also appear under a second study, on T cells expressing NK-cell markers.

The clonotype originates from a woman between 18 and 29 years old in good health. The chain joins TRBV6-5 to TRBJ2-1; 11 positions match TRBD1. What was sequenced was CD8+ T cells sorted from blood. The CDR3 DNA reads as TGTGCCAGCAGTCCTACTCGGACAGGGGGCTTCGATGAGCAGTTCTTC. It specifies CASSPTRTGGFDEQFF.